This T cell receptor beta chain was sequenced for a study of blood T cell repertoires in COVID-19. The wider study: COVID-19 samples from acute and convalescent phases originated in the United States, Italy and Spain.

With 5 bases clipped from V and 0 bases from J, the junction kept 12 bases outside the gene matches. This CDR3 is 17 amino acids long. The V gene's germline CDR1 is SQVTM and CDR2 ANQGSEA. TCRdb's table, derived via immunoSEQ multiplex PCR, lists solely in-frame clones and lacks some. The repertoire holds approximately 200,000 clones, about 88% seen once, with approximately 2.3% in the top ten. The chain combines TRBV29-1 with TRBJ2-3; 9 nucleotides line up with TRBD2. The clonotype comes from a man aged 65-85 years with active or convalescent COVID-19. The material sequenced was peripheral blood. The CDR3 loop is CSVLPIAGVASTDTQYF. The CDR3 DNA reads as TGCAGCGTTTTACCGATAGCGGGAGTCGCTAGCACAGATACGCAGTATTTT.